This T cell receptor beta chain was found in a study of T cells in Graves' hyperthyroidism and ophthalmopathy. The sample holds many counts of this clonotype. This CDR3 has 16 residues. The trim removed 4 bases at V and 3 bases at J, leaving 6 bases unmatched. Germline values: CDR1 LGHDT, CDR2 YNNKEL (reference sequence). Each diagnosis drew on symptoms, thyroxine, TRAb, thyroid ultrasound and orbital computed tomography findings. The blood sample predates any ophthalmopathy symptoms, coming from first hyperthyroidism diagnosis. Authors of the study amplified TCR beta CDR3 regions from RNA transcripts. When the TCR CDR3 underwent first-round RT-PCR, the HTBI primer set was used. TCRdb independently ran MiXCR on the multiplex PCR reads; one entry per CDR3 protein. Of 690,000 or so distinct CDR3 sequences in the sample, 18% were seen once.

The chain links TRBV3-1 to TRBJ2-1, with 10 bases fitting TRBD2. The source material was blood. The origin of this receptor is a woman aged 45-65 years with Graves' hyperthyroidism that later progressed to Graves' ophthalmopathy. This chain's CDR3 is CASSPYLAGGYNEQFF. Here the CDR3 DNA reads TGTGCCAGCAGCCCTTATTTAGCGGGGGGCTACAATGAGCAGTTCTTC.